This T cell receptor (beta chain) was captured in a study of T cell changes during pregnancy in multiple sclerosis. Sequencing was performed with immunoSEQ multiplex PCR; in TCRdb, only in-frame clones are kept and a portion is missing. The sample includes tens of thousands of clones, under 95% of them seen just once. With regard to this clone: At one end, the junction sequence differs from germline, possibly due to a read error.

This CDR3 comprises 11 residues. Germline V gene data show CDR1 as SGDLS and CDR2 as YYNGEE. The TCR originated in a female donor with multiple sclerosis, enrolled in a pregnancy study. The V call is TRBV9, the J call TRBJ1-2; tentatively, D is TRBD1 (5 bases). Specimen: peripheral blood, collected before pregnancy. CDR3 sequence reads: CASSAGDPDAF. CDR3 coding DNA: TGTGCCAGCAGCGCGGGGGACCCTGACGCCTTC.